This is a list of T cell receptor beta chains from one sample in a study of early T cells in non-severe SARS-CoV-2 infection. In TCRdb, the 5' RACE reads were re-called with MiXCR into one record per CDR3 protein. The sample records approximately 70,000 distinct CDR3 sequences, roughly 10% being singletons. The source was whole blood, collected at baseline. The receptors stem from an adult who was a healthcare worker with PCR-confirmed SARS-CoV-2 infection or an uninfected control (not recorded which). Both conserved end residues are part of each CDR3. A D gene is named only where the DNA matches it firmly. The size of a clone is reported for some rows only, either as once, few or many, or as a class for expanded clones.

TRBJ1-3 | - | TRBV12-5 | - | CASGLGTRSSGNTIYF | TGTGCTAGTGGTTTGGGAACAAGGAGCTCTGGAAACACCATATATTTT
TRBJ2-6 | - | TRBV4-1 | TRBD1 | CASSQDRGDVGGANVLSF | TGCGCCAGCAGCCAGGACAGGGGCGATGTGGGCGGGGCCAACGTCCTGTCTTTC
TRBJ2-4 | few | TRBV6-1 | - | CASNRTIRADQYF | TGTGCCAGCAACCGGACTATCCGGGCGGATCAGTACTTC
TRBJ1-3 | - | TRBV7-9 | - | CASSLESGNTIYF | TGTGCCAGCAGCTTAGAGAGTGGAAACACCATATATTTT
TRBJ1-3 | - | TRBV12-3/TRBV12-4 | TRBD1 | CASTPGQQNTIYF | TGTGCCAGCACACCGGGACAGCAAAACACCATATATTTT
TRBJ2-3 | - | TRBV5-6 | TRBD1 | CASIRTGGTDTQYF | TGTGCCAGCATCAGGACAGGGGGCACAGATACGCAGTATTTT
TRBJ2-3 | few | TRBV12-3/TRBV12-4 | - | CASSLRGDTQYF | TGTGCCAGCAGTCTGCGGGGAGATACGCAGTATTTT
TRBJ2-1 | once | TRBV6-6 | - | CASRLSYEQFF | TGTGCCAGCAGATTATCGTATGAGCAGTTCTTC
TRBJ2-3 | few | TRBV5-1 | - | CASRPIAFGDTQYF | TGCGCCAGCAGACCCATAGCGTTTGGAGATACGCAGTATTTT
TRBJ2-2 | few | TRBV19 | TRBD2 | CASSPSGGAELFF | TGTGCCAGTAGTCCCAGCGGGGGTGCGGAGCTGTTTTTT
TRBJ2-5 | many | TRBV7-2 | - | CASSLRPAGDYQETQYF | TGTGCCAGCAGCTTAAGGCCGGCAGGGGACTATCAAGAGACCCAGTACTTC
TRBJ2-3 | - | TRBV28 | - | CASSLSPHFTDTQYF | TGTGCCAGCAGTTTGTCCCCCCATTTCACAGATACGCAGTATTTT
TRBJ1-1 | many | TRBV11-3 | - | CASSLDTRLGTEAFF | TGTGCCAGCAGCTTAGATACAAGGCTAGGAACTGAAGCTTTCTTT
TRBJ2-7 | - | TRBV12-5 | - | CASGFRVNLQYF | TGTGCTAGTGGTTTCCGGGTCAACCTACAGTACTTC
TRBJ2-3 | many | TRBV7-2 | - | CASSPTLDTQYF | TGTGCCAGCAGCCCGACCCTAGATACGCAGTATTTT
TRBJ2-3 | - | TRBV7-7 | - | CASSARVGTDTQYF | TGTGCCAGCAGCGCCAGGGTTGGGACAGATACGCAGTATTTT
TRBJ2-4 | - | TRBV2 | TRBD1 | CASSEQGAKNIQYF | TGTGCCAGCAGTGAGCAGGGGGCGAAAAACATTCAGTACTTC
TRBJ2-5 | few | TRBV19 | TRBD1 | CASSTLAGGSETQYF | TGTGCCAGTAGTACCCTGGCAGGGGGATCTGAGACCCAGTACTTC
TRBJ1-1 | - | TRBV2 | - | CASRERVTGEAFF | TGTGCCAGCAGAGAAAGAGTGACGGGAGAAGCTTTCTTT
TRBJ2-5 | many | TRBV12-3/TRBV12-4 | - | CASSLAARAETQYF | TGTGCCAGCAGTTTAGCGGCCAGGGCGGAGACCCAGTACTTC
TRBJ2-7 | - | TRBV27 | - | CASSPAVWSEQYF | TGTGCCAGCAGTCCCGCGGTCTGGAGCGAGCAGTACTTC
TRBJ2-5 | - | TRBV6-2/TRBV6-3 | - | CASRSPGETQYF | TGTGCCAGCAGATCACCGGGGGAGACCCAGTACTTC
TRBJ2-1 | few | TRBV29-1 | - | CSGEGSAISEQFF | TGCAGCGGCGAGGGATCGGCAATCAGTGAGCAGTTCTTC
TRBJ2-5 | - | TRBV12-3/TRBV12-4 | - | CASSLMGGMETQYF | TGTGCCAGCAGTCTTATGGGCGGGATGGAGACCCAGTACTTC
TRBJ2-1 | many | TRBV6-2/TRBV6-3 | - | CASSWDGFYNEQFF | TGTGCCAGCAGTTGGGACGGCTTCTACAATGAGCAGTTCTTC
TRBJ2-7 | few | TRBV6-6 | - | CASSYSTGRPYSYEQYF | TGTGCCAGCAGTTACTCGACAGGCAGACCGTACTCCTACGAGCAGTACTTC
TRBJ1-2 | once | TRBV7-8 | TRBD1 | CASSVRTGEGGYTF | TGTGCCAGCAGCGTGAGGACAGGGGAAGGCGGCTACACCTTC